The 9 T cell receptor beta chains below were found in one sample sequenced in a study of beta chain features in type 1 diabetes. Study-wide results and limits: Researchers report that Type 1 diabetes patients had moderately but significantly shorter TCRB CDR3s across all four CD4+ subsets.

As every portion of the isolated RNA was reverse transcribed, the sequencing read expressed TCRB transcripts. Method: immunoSEQ multiplex PCR; TCRdb's copy keeps in-frame clones and lacks some. This table has 300,000 to 350,000 clones, approximately 12% appearing once. These receptors' targets are unknown. The specimen was naive CD4+ T cells from blood. Receptor source: a woman aged 18-29 years with type 1 diabetes.

This clone was picked up a small number of times. The chain joins TRBV20-1 to TRBJ2-7, with a tentative D call TRBD2 (6 bases). CDR3 size: 11 residues. Germline CDR1 DFQATT, CDR2 SNEGSKA (reference sequence). V lost 8 bases, J lost 5 bases, and 13 bases lay in between. Here the CDR3 reads CSSSRLDEQYF. CDR3 nucleotide sequence: TGCAGTTCATCGAGACTAGACGAGCAGTACTTC.

This clone was counted only a few times. The chain uses TRBV14 and TRBJ1-4; 7 nucleotides line up with TRBD1. J was trimmed by 5 bases and V by 0 bases; bases with no gene match: 6. In germline, CDR1 is SGHDN, CDR2 FVKESK. The CDR3 has 16 residues. CDR3 amino acids: CASSQEGGQLNEKLFF. As DNA, the CDR3 is TGTGCCAGCAGCCAAGAGGGGGGACAGTTAAATGAAAAACTGTTTTTT.

This chain joins TRBV7-2 and TRBJ2-2; 8 bases match TRBD1. From germline, CDR1 is SGHTA and CDR2 FQGNSA. J lost 3 bases, V lost 6 bases, and 12 bases had no gene match. CDR3 size: 17 residues. This chain's CDR3 is CASSLLRQGKYTGELFF. CDR3 sequence (DNA): TGTGCCAGCAGTCTCCTTAGACAGGGGAAATACACCGGGGAGCTGTTTTTT.

The chain recombines TRBV7-9 with TRBJ2-1, with D maybe TRBD2 (6 bases). V was pared by 0 bases and J by 7 bases, with 7 bases between. Germline-derived CDR1 and CDR2 are SEHNR and FQNEAQ (reference sequence). The CDR3 extends over 13 amino acids. CDR3 residues: CASSLAGGNEQFF. CDR3 nucleotides: TGTGCCAGCAGCTTAGCGGGAGGTAATGAGCAGTTCTTC.

This clone has only a few counts. This CDR3 is CASSIELGTSFRETQYF. The CDR3 nucleotides are TGTGCCAGTAGTATAGAGCTTGGGACTAGTTTTCGGGAGACCCAGTACTTC. The chain joins TRBV19 to TRBJ2-5, with 8 bases that match TRBD2. The CDR3 runs 17 residues. Losses at the gene ends were 0 bases for V and 5 bases for J; bases not matched to a gene: 11. The V gene's germline CDR1 is LNHDA and CDR2 SQIVND (reference sequence).

The rearrangement links TRBV5-1 to TRBJ2-4; a weak D match, TRBD1 (5 bases). Between the trimmed V and J ends, which lost 6 bases and 0 bases, there was a span of 13 bases. Per the germline V gene, CDR1 is SGHRS and CDR2 is YFSETQ. The CDR3 has 15 residues. The CDR3 loop reads CASTVTDLAKNIQYF. In nucleotides, the CDR3 is TGCGCCAGCACCGTGACAGACTTAGCCAAAAACATTCAGTACTTC.

Here the CDR3 reads CASSFPSRFRIVYEQYF. As DNA, the CDR3 is TGTGCCAGCAGTTTTCCCTCCCGATTCAGAATTGTCTACGAGCAGTACTTC. This chain links TRBV28 with TRBJ2-7; D call uncertain. The V end was cut by 3 bases, the J end by 3 bases, with 21 bases between. The CDR3 spans 17 residues. Germline assignment: CDR1 MDHEN and CDR2 SYDVKM. The entire variable domain, with the rest obtained from reference TRBV28 and TRBJ2-7, is as follows: DVKVTQSSRYLVKRTGEKVFLECVQDMDHENMFWYRQDPGLGLRLIYFSYDVKMKEKGDIPEGYSVSREKKERFSLILESASTNQTSMYLCASSFPSRFRIVYEQYFGPGTRLTVT.

The genes are TRBV7-2 and TRBJ2-3; TRBD2 is a possible D gene (7 bases). The germline V and J ends were trimmed by 5 bases and 3 bases, with 21 bases remaining between them. The CDR3 spans 17 residues. Looked up from germline, CDR1 is SGHTA and CDR2 is FQGNSA. In DNA form, the CDR3 reads TGTGCCAGCAGCCGATCGGGGGCGGGAGCGAGGACAGATACGCAGTATTTT. Its translation is CASSRSGAGARTDTQYF. Filled out from reference TRBV7-2 and TRBJ2-3, the complete variable domain reads GAGVSQSPSNKVTEKGKDVELRCDPISGHTALYWYRQSLGQGLEFLIYFQGNSAPDKSGLPSDRFSAERTGGSVSTLTIQRTQQEDSAVYLCASSRSGAGARTDTQYFGPGTRLTVL.

This clone turned up a few times. The chain couples TRBV27 to TRBJ2-7; TRBD2 agrees at 11 bases. Germline loops: CDR1 MNHEY, CDR2 SMNVEV (reference sequence). The CDR3 length is 15 residues. The V gene end was trimmed by 4 bases and the J gene end by 2 bases; junction bases not matched to a gene: 4. The CDR3 sequence is CASSSPTSGTYEQYF. The CDR3 nucleotides read TGTGCCAGCAGTTCCCCGACTAGCGGGACCTACGAGCAGTACTTC.